Listed below are T cell receptor beta chains from one sample, sequenced in a study of shared clonotypes between healthy human individuals. Assay: immunoSEQ multiplex PCR; the TCRdb copy retains only in-frame clones and omits some. The sample has 800,000 to 950,000 clones; around 96% are singletons. Sequenced sample: naive CD8+ T cells sorted from blood. These receptors all come from a young man in good health. Both conserved end residues are part of each CDR3. D genes are given only for firm matches. Clone size is given for some rows only: seen once, a few or many times, or a class if the clone is expanded.

J: TRBJ1-5; D: NA; V: TRBV10-3; size: NA; CDR3: CAISESRSGGNQPQHF; DNA: TGTGCCATCAGTGAGTCGAGGTCGGGAGGCAATCAGCCCCAGCATTTT
J: TRBJ2-7; D: TRBD2; V: TRBV6-1; size: NA; CDR3: CASSEGLAGNYEQYF; DNA: TGTGCCAGCAGTGAGGGACTAGCGGGCAACTACGAGCAGTACTTC
J: TRBJ2-1; D: NA; V: TRBV7-9; size: NA; CDR3: CASSFDLGGNEQFF; DNA: TGTGCCAGCAGCTTCGACCTAGGGGGCAATGAGCAGTTCTTC
J: TRBJ2-7; D: NA; V: TRBV7-9; size: NA; CDR3: CASSLVDSSYEQYF; DNA: TGTGCCAGTAGCTTAGTCGACAGCAGCTACGAGCAGTACTTC
J: TRBJ2-7; D: NA; V: TRBV27; size: NA; CDR3: CASSSVNEQYF; DNA: TGTGCCAGCAGTTCGGTGAACGAGCAGTACTTC
J: TRBJ2-3; D: NA; V: TRBV27; size: NA; CDR3: CASSLLGSSGTDTQYF; DNA: TGTGCCAGCAGTTTATTAGGGTCTAGTGGCACAGATACGCAGTATTTT
J: TRBJ2-7; D: NA; V: TRBV19; size: once; CDR3: CASSTTKGDWGTHLSYEQYF; DNA: TGTGCCAGTAGTACCACAAAGGGTGATTGGGGGACACATCTCTCCTACGAGCAGTACTTC
J: TRBJ2-7; D: TRBD2; V: TRBV10-2; size: NA; CDR3: CASSEASGSSYEQYF; DNA: TGCGCCAGCAGTGAGGCTAGCGGGAGCTCCTACGAGCAGTACTTC
J: TRBJ2-5; D: NA; V: TRBV7-9; size: NA; CDR3: CASSHRVQETQYF; DNA: TGTGCCAGCAGCCACCGAGTACAAGAGACCCAGTACTTC
J: TRBJ2-7; D: TRBD2; V: TRBV4-2; size: NA; CDR3: CASSPAGEWGEQYF; DNA: TGTGCCAGCAGCCCCGCGGGGGAGTGGGGCGAGCAGTACTTC
J: TRBJ2-1; D: TRBD2; V: TRBV9; size: NA; CDR3: CASSTRDYINEQFF; DNA: TGTGCCAGCAGCACCCGGGACTATATCAATGAGCAGTTCTTC
J: TRBJ2-7; D: TRBD2; V: TRBV27; size: NA; CDR3: CASKERGGSIYEQYF; DNA: TGTGCCAGCAAAGAGCGGGGAGGATCAATCTACGAGCAGTACTTC